The present T cell receptor beta chain was sequenced within a study of blood T cell repertoires in COVID-19. Germline trimming cut 4 bases from V and 6 bases from J; bases unmatched to any gene: 9. This CDR3 has 14 amino acids. CDR1 is SGHRS, CDR2 YFSETQ, per germline. Here immunoSEQ multiplex PCR was the method, and the copy in TCRdb shows in-frame clones only, minus some. The sample has about 170,000 clones; approximately 84% are singletons. The rearrangement uses TRBV5-1 and TRBJ2-7, with TRBD2 matching 8 bases. What was sequenced was peripheral blood. This receptor was taken from a woman aged 80 or over with acute or convalescent COVID-19. The CDR3 sequence is CASSRGLAVVEQYF. CDR3 sequence (DNA): TGCGCCAGCAGCCGTGGACTAGCCGTTGTCGAGCAGTACTTC.